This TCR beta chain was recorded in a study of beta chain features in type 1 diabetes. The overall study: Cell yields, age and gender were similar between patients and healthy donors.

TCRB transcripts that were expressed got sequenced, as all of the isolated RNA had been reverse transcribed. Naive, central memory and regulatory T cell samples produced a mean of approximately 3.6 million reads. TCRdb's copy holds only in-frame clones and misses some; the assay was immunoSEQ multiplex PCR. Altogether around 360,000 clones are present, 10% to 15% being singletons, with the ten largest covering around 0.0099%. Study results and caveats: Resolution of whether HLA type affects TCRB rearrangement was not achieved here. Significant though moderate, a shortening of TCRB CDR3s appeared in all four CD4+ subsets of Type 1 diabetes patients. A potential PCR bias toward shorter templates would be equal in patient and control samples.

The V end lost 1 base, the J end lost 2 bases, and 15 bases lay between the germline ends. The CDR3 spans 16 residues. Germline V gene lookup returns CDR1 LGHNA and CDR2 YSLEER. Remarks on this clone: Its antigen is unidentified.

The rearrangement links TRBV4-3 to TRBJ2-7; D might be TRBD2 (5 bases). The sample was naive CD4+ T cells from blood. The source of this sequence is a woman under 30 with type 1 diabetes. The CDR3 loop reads CASSQVRSASPYEQYF. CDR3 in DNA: TGCGCCAGCAGCCAAGTGCGTAGCGCAAGTCCCTACGAGCAGTACTTC.